This T cell receptor (beta chain) was identified during a study of beta chain features in type 1 diabetes. Study-wide points: A moderate, significant TCRB CDR3 shortening appeared in type 1 diabetes across four CD4+ subsets. At VDJ recombination sites, type 1 diabetes patients had fewer insertions and more deleted nucleotides.

Trimming removed 5 bases at V and 8 bases at J, with 11 bases between. The CDR3 has 12 amino acids. Germline assignment: CDR1 SGHTA and CDR2 FQGNSA. Since all of the isolated RNA was reverse transcribed, expressed TCRB transcripts were what got sequenced. Repertoires were generated with immunoSEQ multiplex PCR, while TCRdb's copy carries only in-frame clones and drops some. Found here are under 200,000 clones, about 9.3% of them singletons; the top ten hold more than 0.45%. This clone was recorded a few times. As yet, its antigen is unknown. The rearrangement links TRBV7-2 to TRBJ2-3, with a tentative D call TRBD2 (6 bases). The sequenced material came from central memory CD4+ T cells from blood. The clonotype originates from a man aged 25 to 40 with type 1 diabetes. This CDR3 reads CASSAGWVTQYF. CDR3 in DNA: TGTGCCAGCAGCGCGGGGTGGGTTACGCAGTATTTT.